The sequence of this TCR beta chain was determined in a study of siplizumab effects on memory and regulatory T cells. In germline, CDR1 is PRHDT, CDR2 FYEKMQ (reference sequence). The CDR3 runs 15 residues. The V gene lost 2 bases and the J gene lost 4 bases, with 13 bases spanning the gap. For this clone: Antigen unknown.

General study results and limits: Naive T cells, seemingly more diverse than memory cells, seemed major alloresponse contributors. Only a minority of proliferating CD4+ or CD8+ clones had an assignable naive or memory phenotype, with roughly 75-97% lacking one.

Per-sample assaying covered roughly 100,000 TCR templates. Assay used: immunoSEQ multiplex PCR; TCRdb lists only in-frame clones, some missing. Here the sample spans some 100,000 clones, approximately 92% being singletons. The TCR sequence derives from a human donor in good health. Some clones in this sample may be carry-over from other donors' samples. The chain recombines TRBV13 with TRBJ2-3; a possible D gene is TRBD1 (6 bases). The sequenced material came from CD4+ T cells sorted from blood. CDR3 residues: CASSLQGRTADTQYF. CDR3 sequence (DNA): TGTGCCAGCAGCTTACAGGGGCGCACCGCAGATACGCAGTATTTT. Based on the CDR3 plus reference TRBV13 and TRBJ2-3, the full variable domain is AAGVIQSPRHLIKEKRETATLKCYPIPRHDTVYWYQQGPGQDPQFLISFYEKMQSDKGSIPDRFSAQQFSDYHSELNMSSLELGDSALYFCASSLQGRTADTQYFGPGTRLTVL.